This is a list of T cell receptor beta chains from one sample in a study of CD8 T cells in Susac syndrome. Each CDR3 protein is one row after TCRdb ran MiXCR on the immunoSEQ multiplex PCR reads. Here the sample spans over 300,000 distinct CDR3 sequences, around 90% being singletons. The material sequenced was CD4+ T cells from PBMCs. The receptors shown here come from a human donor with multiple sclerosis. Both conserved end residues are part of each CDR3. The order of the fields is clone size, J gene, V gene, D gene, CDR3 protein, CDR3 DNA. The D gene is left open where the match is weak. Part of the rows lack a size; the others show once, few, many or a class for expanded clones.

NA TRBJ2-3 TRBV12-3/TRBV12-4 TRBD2 CASRMTSGTDTQYF TGTGCCAGCAGGATGACTAGCGGCACAGATACGCAGTATTTT
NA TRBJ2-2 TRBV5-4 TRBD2 CASSALAGDNTGELFF TGTGCCAGCAGCGCACTAGCGGGGGATAACACCGGGGAGCTGTTTTTT
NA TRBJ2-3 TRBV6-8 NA CASKIGFLTDTQYF TGTGCCAGCAAGATTGGGTTCTTGACAGATACGCAGTATTTT
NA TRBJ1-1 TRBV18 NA CASSPLRTLGTEAFF TGTGCCAGCTCACCCCTGAGGACCTTAGGGACTGAAGCTTTCTTT
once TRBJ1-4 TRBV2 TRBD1 CASSVDRGQEKLFF TGTGCCAGCAGTGTGGACAGGGGACAGGAAAAACTGTTTTTT
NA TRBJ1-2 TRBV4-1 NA CASSQERPGVRGYTF TGCGCCAGCAGCCAAGAGCGCCCCGGGGTGCGGGGCTACACCTTC
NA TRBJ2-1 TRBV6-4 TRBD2 CASSVGLAGPPEQFF TGTGCCAGCAGTGTGGGACTAGCGGGCCCTCCTGAGCAGTTCTTC
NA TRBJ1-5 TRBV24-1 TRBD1 CATSDLRTGRNQPQHF TGTGCCACCAGTGATTTGAGGACAGGACGCAATCAGCCCCAGCATTTT
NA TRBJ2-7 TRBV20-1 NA CSASGPYPSFEQYF TGCAGTGCTAGTGGTCCATACCCTAGTTTTGAGCAGTACTTC
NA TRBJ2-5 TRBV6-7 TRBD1 CASSYSVTGGQETQYF TGTGCCAGCAGTTACTCCGTGACAGGGGGCCAAGAGACCCAGTACTTC
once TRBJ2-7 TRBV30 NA CAWTRGPLSYEQYF TGTGCCTGGACAAGGGGTCCCCTCTCCTACGAGCAGTACTTC
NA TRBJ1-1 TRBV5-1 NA CASRVIRDNTEAFF TGCGCCAGCAGGGTAATTCGGGATAACACTGAAGCTTTCTTT
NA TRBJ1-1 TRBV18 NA CASSPDPGREAFF TGTGCCAGCTCACCCGACCCGGGCAGAGAAGCTTTCTTT
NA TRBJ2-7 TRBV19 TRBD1 CASSITTGSEQYF TGTGCCAGTAGTATAACGACAGGGTCGGAGCAGTACTTC